This T cell receptor beta chain was retrieved from a study of follicular helper T cells after annual influenza vaccination. General study findings and limits: Undersampling of larger non-cTfh compartments could not be excluded.

TCRdb's copy holds only in-frame clones and misses some; the assay was immunoSEQ multiplex PCR. The sample records 9,500 to 11,000 clones, about 83% being singletons. Germline-derived CDR1 and CDR2 are SGHRS and YFSETQ. The CDR3 runs to 14 residues. Trimming took off 4 bases at V and 11 bases at J, with 16 bases between the two ends. Specified time point: 2014-2015 season, 7 days after vaccination. Vaccine contraindications, substance abuse, HIV/AIDS, active malignancy and active illness excluded donors. On this clone: Its specificity is not known.

Sequences were derived from CXCR5- memory CD4+ T cells sorted from blood, sampled 7 days after influenza vaccination. The V gene is TRBV5-1, the J gene TRBJ1-6; possibly TRBD1 for D (6 bases). This sequence originates from an adult who received the influenza vaccine. CDR3 amino acids: CASSEGVKGAPLHF. Here the CDR3 DNA reads TGCGCCAGCAGCGAGGGGGTTAAGGGGGCACCCCTCCACTTT. Variable domain in full (rest from reference TRBV5-1 and TRBJ1-6): KAGVTQTPRYLIKTRGQQVTLSCSPISGHRSVSWYQQTPGQGLQFLFEYFSETQRNKGNFPGRFSGRQFSNSRSEMNVSTLELGDSALYLCASSEGVKGAPLHFGNGTRLTVT.